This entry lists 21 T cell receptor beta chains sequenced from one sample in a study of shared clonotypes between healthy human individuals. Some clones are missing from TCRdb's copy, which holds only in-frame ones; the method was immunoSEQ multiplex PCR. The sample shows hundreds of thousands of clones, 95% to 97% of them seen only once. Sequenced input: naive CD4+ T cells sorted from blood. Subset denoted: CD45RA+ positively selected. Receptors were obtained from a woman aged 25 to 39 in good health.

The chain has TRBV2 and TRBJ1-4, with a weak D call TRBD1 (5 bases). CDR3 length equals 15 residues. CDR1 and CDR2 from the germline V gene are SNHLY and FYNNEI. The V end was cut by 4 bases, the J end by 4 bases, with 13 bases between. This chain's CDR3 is CASSATGTHNEKLFF. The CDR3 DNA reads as TGTGCCAGCAGTGCGACCGGGACTCATAATGAAAAACTGTTTTTT.

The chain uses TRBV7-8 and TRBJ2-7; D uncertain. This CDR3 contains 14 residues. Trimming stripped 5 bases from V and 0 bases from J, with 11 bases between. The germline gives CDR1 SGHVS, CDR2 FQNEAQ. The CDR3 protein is CASSPGPSSYEQYF. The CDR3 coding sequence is TGTGCCAGCAGCCCAGGACCGAGCTCCTACGAGCAGTACTTC.

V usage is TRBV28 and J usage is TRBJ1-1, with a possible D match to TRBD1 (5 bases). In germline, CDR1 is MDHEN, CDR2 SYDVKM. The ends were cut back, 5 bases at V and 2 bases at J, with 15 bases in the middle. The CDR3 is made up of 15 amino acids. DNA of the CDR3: TGTGCCAGCAGTGTACCAGGGAGGTCAAACACTGAAGCTTTCTTT. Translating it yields CASSVPGRSNTEAFF.

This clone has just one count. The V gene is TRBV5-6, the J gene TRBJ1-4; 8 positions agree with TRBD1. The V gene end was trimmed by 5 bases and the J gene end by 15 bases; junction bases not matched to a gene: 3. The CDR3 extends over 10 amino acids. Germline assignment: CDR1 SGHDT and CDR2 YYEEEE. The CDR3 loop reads CASRRDRLFF. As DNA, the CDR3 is TGTGCCAGCAGAAGGGACAGGTTGTTTTTT.

CDR3: CASNRPVQGDEAFF. The CDR3 DNA follows: TGTGCCAGCAACCGACCTGTCCAGGGCGATGAAGCTTTCTTT. V usage is TRBV28 and J usage is TRBJ1-1, with TRBD1 as a possible D gene (5 bases). The germline V gene encodes CDR1 MDHEN and CDR2 SYDVKM. The CDR3 runs 14 residues. V was cut by 7 bases and J by 7 bases, with 19 bases left in between.

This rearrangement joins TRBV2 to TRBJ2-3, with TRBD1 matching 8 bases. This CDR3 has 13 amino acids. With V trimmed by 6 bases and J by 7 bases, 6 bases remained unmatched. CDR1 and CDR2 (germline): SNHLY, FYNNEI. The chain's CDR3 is CASRGQVEHTQYF. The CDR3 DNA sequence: TGTGCCAGCAGGGGACAGGTTGAGCATACGCAGTATTTT.

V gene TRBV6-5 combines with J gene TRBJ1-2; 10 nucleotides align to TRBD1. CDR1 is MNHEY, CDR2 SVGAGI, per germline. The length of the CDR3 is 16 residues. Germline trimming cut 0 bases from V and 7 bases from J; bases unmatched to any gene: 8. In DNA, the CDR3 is TGTGCCAGCAGTTACTCTCCGACAGGGGGCGTAGCTGGCTACACCTTC. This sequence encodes CASSYSPTGGVAGYTF.

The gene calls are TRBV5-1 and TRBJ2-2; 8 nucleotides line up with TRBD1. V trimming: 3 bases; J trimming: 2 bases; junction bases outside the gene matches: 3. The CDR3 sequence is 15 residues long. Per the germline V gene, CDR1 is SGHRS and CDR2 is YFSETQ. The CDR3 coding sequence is TGCGCCAGCAGCTATGACAGGGGCAACACCGGGGAGCTGTTTTTT. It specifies CASSYDRGNTGELFF.

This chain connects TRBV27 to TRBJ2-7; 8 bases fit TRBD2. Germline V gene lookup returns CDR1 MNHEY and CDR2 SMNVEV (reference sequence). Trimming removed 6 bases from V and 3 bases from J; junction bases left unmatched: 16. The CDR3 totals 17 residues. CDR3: CASRRLARLTPGYEQYF. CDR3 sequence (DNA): TGTGCCAGCAGAAGACTAGCGCGTCTTACTCCGGGCTACGAGCAGTACTTC.

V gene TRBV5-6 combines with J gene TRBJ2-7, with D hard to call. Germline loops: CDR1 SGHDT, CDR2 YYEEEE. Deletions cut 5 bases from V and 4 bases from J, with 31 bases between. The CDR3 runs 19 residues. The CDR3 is CASSSTGPPPEQELYEQYF. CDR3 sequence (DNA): TGTGCCAGCAGTTCCACTGGTCCTCCCCCCGAACAAGAACTATACGAGCAGTACTTC.

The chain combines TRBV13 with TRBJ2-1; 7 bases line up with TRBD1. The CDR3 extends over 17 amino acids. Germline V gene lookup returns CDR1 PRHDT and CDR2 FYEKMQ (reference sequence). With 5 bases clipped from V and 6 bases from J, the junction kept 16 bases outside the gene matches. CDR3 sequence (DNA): TGTGCCAGCAGCGAGACAGGGACCGCAGTGGGACGCAATGAGCAGTTCTTC. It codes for CASSETGTAVGRNEQFF.

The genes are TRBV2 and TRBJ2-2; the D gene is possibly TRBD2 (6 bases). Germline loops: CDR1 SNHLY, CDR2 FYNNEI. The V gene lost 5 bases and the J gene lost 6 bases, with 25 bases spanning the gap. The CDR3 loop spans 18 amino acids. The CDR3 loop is CASSPLHLGGIGAGELFF. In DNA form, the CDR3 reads TGTGCCAGCAGTCCGCTTCACCTGGGCGGGATTGGGGCCGGGGAGCTGTTTTTT.

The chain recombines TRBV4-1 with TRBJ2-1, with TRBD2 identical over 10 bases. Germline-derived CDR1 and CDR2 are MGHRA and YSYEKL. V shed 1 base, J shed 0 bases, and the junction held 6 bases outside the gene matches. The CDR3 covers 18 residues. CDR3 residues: CASSQVTSGILSYNEQFF. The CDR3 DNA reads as TGCGCCAGCAGCCAAGTTACTAGCGGGATCCTCTCCTACAATGAGCAGTTCTTC.

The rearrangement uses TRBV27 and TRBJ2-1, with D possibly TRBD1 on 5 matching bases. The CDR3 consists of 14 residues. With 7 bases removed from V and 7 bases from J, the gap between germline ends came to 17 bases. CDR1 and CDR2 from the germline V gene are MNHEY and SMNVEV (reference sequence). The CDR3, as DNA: TGTGCCAGCAACCCCGGGTGGGGCCGAAATGAGCAGTTCTTC. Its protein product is CASNPGWGRNEQFF.

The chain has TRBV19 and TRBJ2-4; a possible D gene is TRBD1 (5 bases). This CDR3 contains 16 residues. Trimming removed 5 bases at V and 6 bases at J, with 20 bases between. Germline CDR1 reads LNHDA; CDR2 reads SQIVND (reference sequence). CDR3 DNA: TGTGCCAGTAGTCTATCGTGGCAACCTCAGGGAAACATTCAGTACTTC. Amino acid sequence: CASSLSWQPQGNIQYF. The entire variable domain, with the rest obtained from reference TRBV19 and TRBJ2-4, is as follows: DGGITQSPKYLFRKEGQNVTLSCEQNLNHDAMYWYRQDPGQGLRLIYYSQIVNDFQKGDIAEGYSVSREKKESFPLTVTSAQKNPTAFYLCASSLSWQPQGNIQYFGAGTRLSVL.

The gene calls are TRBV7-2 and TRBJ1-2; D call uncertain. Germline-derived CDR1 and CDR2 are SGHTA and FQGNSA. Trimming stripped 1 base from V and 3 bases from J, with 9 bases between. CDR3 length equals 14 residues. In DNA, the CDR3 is TGTGCCAGCAGCTTAGGTCTGGGAGACTATGGCTACACCTTC. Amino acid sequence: CASSLGLGDYGYTF.

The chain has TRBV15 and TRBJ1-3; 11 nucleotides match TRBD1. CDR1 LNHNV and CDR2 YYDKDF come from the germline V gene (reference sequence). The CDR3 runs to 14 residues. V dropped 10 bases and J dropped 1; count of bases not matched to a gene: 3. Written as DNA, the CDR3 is TGTGCCATCGGGACAGGGGGTTCTGGAAACACCATATATTTT. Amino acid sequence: CAIGTGGSGNTIYF.

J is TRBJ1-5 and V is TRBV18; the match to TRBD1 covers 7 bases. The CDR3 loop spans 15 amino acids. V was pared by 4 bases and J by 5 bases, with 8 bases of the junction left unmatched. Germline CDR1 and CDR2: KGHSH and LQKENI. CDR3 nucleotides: TGTGCCAGCTCACTCCAGGACAGGAGGGATCAGCCCCAGCATTTT. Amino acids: CASSLQDRRDQPQHF.

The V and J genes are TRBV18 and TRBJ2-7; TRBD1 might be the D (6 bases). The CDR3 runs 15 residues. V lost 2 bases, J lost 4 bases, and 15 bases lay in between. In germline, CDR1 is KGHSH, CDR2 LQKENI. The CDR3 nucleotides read TGTGCCAGCTCACCAACTTTATGGGGGCATTACGAGCAGTACTTC. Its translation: CASSPTLWGHYEQYF.

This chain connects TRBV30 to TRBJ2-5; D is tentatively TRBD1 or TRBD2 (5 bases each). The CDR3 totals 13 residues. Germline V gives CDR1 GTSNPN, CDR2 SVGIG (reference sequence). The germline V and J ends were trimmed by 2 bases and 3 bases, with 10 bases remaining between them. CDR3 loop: CAWSLGVKETQYF. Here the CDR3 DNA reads TGTGCCTGGAGTCTGGGGGTTAAAGAGACCCAGTACTTC.

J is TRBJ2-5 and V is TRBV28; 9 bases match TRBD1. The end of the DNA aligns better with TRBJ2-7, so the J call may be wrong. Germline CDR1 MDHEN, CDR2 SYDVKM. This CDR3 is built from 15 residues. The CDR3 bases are TGTGCCAGCACCCCGTCCCTCGGGACAGGGTTCGAGCAGTACTTC. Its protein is CASTPSLGTGFEQYF.